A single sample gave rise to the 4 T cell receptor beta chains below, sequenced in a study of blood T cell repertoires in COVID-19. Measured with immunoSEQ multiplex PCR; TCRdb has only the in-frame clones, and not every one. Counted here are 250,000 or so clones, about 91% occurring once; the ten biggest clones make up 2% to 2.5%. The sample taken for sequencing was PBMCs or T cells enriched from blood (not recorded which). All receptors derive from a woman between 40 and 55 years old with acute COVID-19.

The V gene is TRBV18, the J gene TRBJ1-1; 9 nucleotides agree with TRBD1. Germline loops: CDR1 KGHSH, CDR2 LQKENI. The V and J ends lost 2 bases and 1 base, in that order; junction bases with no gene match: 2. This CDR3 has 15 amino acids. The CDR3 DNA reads TGTGCCAGCTCACCATCGGGACAGGGGAACACTGAAGCTTTCTTT. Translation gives CASSPSGQGNTEAFF.

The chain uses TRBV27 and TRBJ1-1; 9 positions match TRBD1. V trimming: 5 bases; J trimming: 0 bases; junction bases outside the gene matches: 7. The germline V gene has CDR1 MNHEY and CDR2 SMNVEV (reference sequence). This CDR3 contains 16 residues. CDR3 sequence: CASSHGTGFMNTEAFF. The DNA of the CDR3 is TGTGCCAGCAGTCACGGGACAGGGTTTATGAACACTGAAGCTTTCTTT.

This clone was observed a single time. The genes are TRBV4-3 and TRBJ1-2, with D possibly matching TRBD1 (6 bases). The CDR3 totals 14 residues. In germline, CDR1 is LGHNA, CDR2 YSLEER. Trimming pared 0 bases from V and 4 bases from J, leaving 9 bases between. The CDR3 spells CASSQEGGGYGYTF. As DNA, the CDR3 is TGCGCCAGCAGCCAAGAGGGAGGGGGCTATGGCTACACCTTC.

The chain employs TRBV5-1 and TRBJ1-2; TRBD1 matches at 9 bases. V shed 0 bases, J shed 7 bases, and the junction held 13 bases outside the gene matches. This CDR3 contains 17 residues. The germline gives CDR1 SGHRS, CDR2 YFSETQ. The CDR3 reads CASSLDSYRQGGSGYTF. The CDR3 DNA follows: TGCGCCAGCAGCTTGGATTCGTATAGACAGGGGGGTAGTGGCTACACCTTC. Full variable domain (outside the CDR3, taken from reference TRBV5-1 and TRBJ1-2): KAGVTQTPRYLIKTRGQQVTLSCSPISGHRSVSWYQQTPGQGLQFLFEYFSETQRNKGNFPGRFSGRQFSNSRSEMNVSTLELGDSALYLCASSLDSYRQGGSGYTFGSGTRLTVV.